What follows are 30 T cell receptor beta chains derived from one specimen sequenced in a study of cytomegalovirus exposure and HLA in healthy donors. In the PCR, 60 Vbeta and 13 Jbeta primers were used. Here immunoSEQ multiplex PCR was the method, and the copy in TCRdb shows in-frame clones only, minus some. The sample carries about 160,000 clones, around 88% recorded once. Source material: PBMCs. The receptors derive from a woman in her twenties or thirties in good health and CMV-seronegative.

The rearrangement links TRBV6-1 to TRBJ2-7; D perhaps matches TRBD2 (5 bases). Germline V gene lookup returns CDR1 MNHNS and CDR2 SASEGT. The CDR3 spans 13 residues. Trimming removed 0 bases at V and 7 bases at J, with 10 bases between. CDR3 protein: CASSEAQGSEQYF. CDR3 sequence (DNA): TGTGCCAGCAGTGAAGCGCAAGGGAGTGAGCAGTACTTC.

This rearrangement joins TRBV7-8 to TRBJ2-6; D possibly corresponds to TRBD1 (5 bases). Trimming stripped 1 base from V and 2 bases from J, with 9 bases between. CDR1 is SGHVS and CDR2 is FQNEAQ in the germline V gene. The CDR3 extends over 16 amino acids. The CDR3 nucleotides are TGTGCCAGCAGCTTAGTAGCAGGGACTGGGGCCAACGTCCTGACTTTC. It yields the protein CASSLVAGTGANVLTF.

The chain has TRBV28 and TRBJ2-5; D might be TRBD1 (5 bases). Germline values: CDR1 MDHEN, CDR2 SYDVKM. The ends were cut back, 6 bases at V and 6 bases at J, with 14 bases in the middle. The CDR3 length is 13 residues. The CDR3 sequence is CASRPPGIQTQYF. CDR3 nucleotides: TGTGCCAGCAGACCTCCAGGGATTCAGACCCAGTACTTC. Supplemented by reference TRBV28 and TRBJ2-5, the full variable domain reads DVKVTQSSRYLVKRTGEKVFLECVQDMDHENMFWYRQDPGLGLRLIYFSYDVKMKEKGDIPEGYSVSREKKERFSLILESASTNQTSMYLCASRPPGIQTQYFGPGTRLLVL.

V is TRBV4-3 and J is TRBJ2-1; 9 positions agree with TRBD2. CDR3 length: 22 amino acids. CDR1 is LGHNA and CDR2 is YSLEER in the germline V gene. V was pared by 0 bases and J by 4 bases, with 22 bases of the junction left unmatched. The CDR3 bases are TGCGCCAGCAGCCAAGAAACCCCAGCGGGGGGCCGGGTCCAAGCAAATTACAATGAGCAGTTCTTC. It codes for CASSQETPAGGRVQANYNEQFF.

This chain connects TRBV27 to TRBJ2-3; D is possibly TRBD1 (5 bases). CDR1 is MNHEY, CDR2 SMNVEV, per germline (reference sequence). V was clipped by 5 bases and J by 1 base, with 16 bases between them. This CDR3 is built from 16 residues. The CDR3 nucleotides are TGTGCCAGCAGTCAAGGTGTGGGGCCACGCACAGATACGCAGTATTTT. It yields the protein CASSQGVGPRTDTQYF.

The gene calls are TRBV29-1 and TRBJ2-7; 12 bases are a match to TRBD1. Germline loops: CDR1 SQVTM, CDR2 ANQGSEA. V was clipped by 5 bases and J by 0 bases; unmatched bases: 8. CDR3 length equals 16 residues. In nucleotides, the CDR3 is TGCAGCGTTATCGGGACAGGGGGCTTCAGCTCCTACGAGCAGTACTTC. It specifies CSVIGTGGFSSYEQYF.

The chain couples TRBV5-6 to TRBJ2-3, with a tentative D call TRBD2 (5 bases). The V gene lost 4 bases and the J gene lost 6 bases, with 15 bases spanning the gap. This CDR3 has 14 amino acids. CDR1 SGHDT and CDR2 YYEEEE come from the germline V gene. CDR3 nucleotides: TGTGCCAGCAGCGGGAGATCGTTTCAGGATACGCAGTATTTT. This encodes CASSGRSFQDTQYF.

J is TRBJ2-3 and V is TRBV7-2; no definite D call. Germline values: CDR1 SGHTA, CDR2 FQGNSA. The germline V and J ends were trimmed by 4 bases and 4 bases, with 12 bases remaining between them. The CDR3 runs to 14 residues. The CDR3 sequence: CASSSAIGPDTQYF. CDR3 DNA sequence: TGTGCCAGCAGCTCTGCCATTGGCCCAGATACGCAGTATTTT.

This clone appeared once. This chain connects TRBV27 to TRBJ2-1; 10 nucleotides line up with TRBD1. CDR3 length equals 16 residues. CDR1 is MNHEY, CDR2 SMNVEV, per germline (reference sequence). V lost 8 bases and J lost 4; bases outside the gene matches: 11. As DNA, the CDR3 is TGTGCCAGCGGGAAGGGACAGGGGACGTTTTACAATGAGCAGTTCTTC. Translating gives CASGKGQGTFYNEQFF.

The rearrangement joins TRBV6-1 to TRBJ2-5; 7 nucleotides agree with TRBD2. The better agreement between TRBJ2-7 and the DNA end casts doubt on the J call. Germline CDR1 and CDR2: MNHNS and SASEGT. The CDR3 consists of 13 residues. The CDR3 sequence: CASSEGGIDEQYF. CDR3 bases: TGTGCCAGCAGTGAGGGAGGGATCGACGAGCAGTACTTC.

V and J are TRBV18 and TRBJ1-2; 9 bases map to TRBD1. The V gene end was trimmed by 4 bases and the J gene end by 4 bases; junction bases not matched to a gene: 1. CDR3 size: 13 residues. Germline CDR1 KGHSH, CDR2 LQKENI. The CDR3 coding sequence is TGTGCCAGCTCACTGGGACAGGGCTATGGCTACACCTTC. Its protein is CASSLGQGYGYTF.

This chain connects TRBV5-1 to TRBJ2-7; 7 positions match TRBD1. This CDR3 contains 14 residues. Germline assignment: CDR1 SGHRS and CDR2 YFSETQ. The trim removed 5 bases at V and 3 bases at J, leaving 8 bases unmatched. The CDR3 DNA reads TGCGCCAGCAGTCCCGGGACAGCCTTCTACGAGCAGTACTTC. This sequence encodes CASSPGTAFYEQYF.

The CDR3 DNA reads as TGCGCCAGCAGCTTGGGTACGGTGACTTATGGCTACACCTTC. Translated: CASSLGTVTYGYTF. The J gene is TRBJ1-2, the V gene TRBV5-1; no firm D call. In germline, CDR1 is SGHRS, CDR2 YFSETQ. Trimming cost V 0 bases and J 5 bases, with 11 bases left between them. The CDR3 is 14 residues long.

This chain joins TRBV10-2 and TRBJ2-3, with 15 positions matching TRBD2. CDR3 size: 19 residues. Germline V CDR1 and CDR2: WSHSY, SAAADI. J gave up 1 base and V 5 bases, and 10 bases lay outside the gene matches. The CDR3 reads CASSPRTSGGAGGTDTQYF. As DNA, the CDR3 is TGCGCCAGCAGTCCCCGGACTAGCGGGGGGGCCGGGGGCACAGATACGCAGTATTTT.

This clone was picked up one time. Here the CDR3 DNA reads TGTGCCTGGAGCAGGCGACTAGCGGGAGGGGATACGCAGTATTTT. Translating it yields CAWSRRLAGGDTQYF. The rearrangement links TRBV30 to TRBJ2-3, with 14 bases matching TRBD2. The germline gives CDR1 GTSNPN, CDR2 SVGIG (reference sequence). Losses at the gene ends were 3 bases for V and 6 bases for J; bases not matched to a gene: 5. There are 15 residues in the CDR3.

CDR3 in DNA: TGCAGCGCTCGGGGTCCCGCGCAGTTCTTC. Its protein is CSARGPAQFF. J is TRBJ2-1 and V is TRBV29-1; a possible D gene is TRBD2 (5 bases). Germline loops: CDR1 SQVTM, CDR2 ANQGSEA. V lost 7 bases to trimming and J lost 12 bases, with 13 bases between them. This CDR3 comprises 10 residues.

V gene TRBV5-1 combines with J gene TRBJ1-1, with a weak D call TRBD1 (6 bases). This CDR3 is built from 15 residues. Trimming stripped 0 bases from V and 1 base from J, with 10 bases between. CDR1 SGHRS and CDR2 YFSETQ come from the germline V gene. CDR3 DNA sequence: TGCGCCAGCAGCTTGGCCGGCAGGGGGAACACTGAAGCTTTCTTT. Translating gives CASSLAGRGNTEAFF.

This chain joins TRBV5-8 and TRBJ1-4; D unclear. Germline CDR1 is SGHTS and CDR2 is YDEGEE. The CDR3 runs 15 residues. Trimming took off 4 bases at V and 0 bases at J, with 10 bases between the two ends. CDR3 nucleotide sequence: TGTGCCAGCAGCACACGCGGAGCAACTAATGAAAAACTGTTTTTT. Translating it yields CASSTRGATNEKLFF.

About this clone itself: An end of the junction does not agree with germline; a read error may underlie this. This sequence joins TRBV6-1 and TRBJ1-6; no clear D gene. This CDR3 is built from 15 residues. The germline V gene has CDR1 MNHNS and CDR2 SASEGT. The CDR3 reads CASSQARHGSSPLHF. The CDR3 DNA sequence: TGTGCCAGCAGTCAAGCCCGACACGGCAGTTCACCCCTCCACTTT.

This chain uses TRBV9 with TRBJ2-2, with 8 bases lining up with TRBD2. This CDR3 is 14 amino acids long. After removal of 2 bases from V and 4 bases from J, the junction contained 1 base not matched to a gene. Looked up from germline, CDR1 is SGDLS and CDR2 is YYNGEE. CDR3 DNA sequence: TGTGCCAGCAGCGTTACTAGCGGCACCGGGGAGCTGTTTTTT. Translated: CASSVTSGTGELFF.

This clone was seen a few times. This chain connects TRBV19 to TRBJ1-5; D perhaps matches TRBD1 (5 bases). Per germline, CDR1 LNHDA and CDR2 SQIVND (reference sequence). With 7 bases removed from V and 0 bases from J, the gap between germline ends came to 13 bases. This CDR3 has 15 residues. The CDR3 loop is CASKRTHNSNQPQHF. The DNA of the CDR3 is TGTGCCAGTAAACGGACACACAATAGCAATCAGCCCCAGCATTTT.

This chain links TRBV5-1 with TRBJ2-3, with D uncertain. The CDR3 contains 12 residues. CDR1 SGHRS and CDR2 YFSETQ come from the germline V gene. The V end lost 2 bases, the J end lost 9 bases, and 10 bases lay between the germline ends. The CDR3 protein is CASSLHSLTQYF. For the CDR3, the DNA is TGCGCCAGCAGCTTACACAGTCTGACGCAGTATTTT.

The CDR3 nucleotides read TGTGCCAGCAGCCCTCCGGGGAGCTCCTACAATGAGCAGTTCTTC. It specifies CASSPPGSSYNEQFF. This chain joins TRBV25-1 and TRBJ2-1, with D possibly being TRBD2 (5 bases). Per the germline V gene, CDR1 is MGHDK and CDR2 is SYGVNS. The V and J ends lost 6 bases and 0 bases respectively, with 12 bases between them. There are 15 residues in the CDR3.

The chain links TRBV4-3 to TRBJ2-7; weak D call: TRBD1 (6 bases). V lost 1 base and J 2 bases, leaving 15 bases between the germline ends. CDR1 and CDR2 from the germline V gene are LGHNA and YSLEER. CDR3 size: 16 residues. The CDR3 reads CASSQGLLAGAYEQYF. The CDR3 bases are TGCGCCAGCAGCCAAGGCCTTTTGGCAGGGGCCTACGAGCAGTACTTC.

V and J are TRBV19 and TRBJ1-3, with 9 bases fitting TRBD1. The trim removed 9 bases at V and 3 bases at J, leaving 3 bases unmatched. Germline values: CDR1 LNHDA, CDR2 SQIVND (reference sequence). The CDR3 extends over 13 amino acids. CDR3 coding DNA: TGTGCCAGCGGGACAGGGAGTGGAAACACCATATATTTT. This gives the protein CASGTGSGNTIYF.

This clone was detected only once. The V call is TRBV11-3, the J call TRBJ2-5; D might be TRBD1 (6 bases). CDR3 length: 15 residues. The germline gives CDR1 SGHNT, CDR2 YENEEA. V lost 2 bases and J lost 5, with 15 bases in between. CDR3 in amino acids: CASSLNRAPGETQYF. The CDR3 DNA is TGTGCCAGCAGCTTAAACAGGGCCCCGGGGGAGACCCAGTACTTC.

This chain connects TRBV6-4 to TRBJ1-5; D perhaps matches TRBD1 (6 bases). This CDR3 is built from 19 residues. The germline V gene encodes CDR1 MRHNA and CDR2 SNTAGT. Trimming took off 11 bases at V and 4 bases at J, with 33 bases between the two ends. CDR3 in DNA: TGTGCCGGCCCCTGGAATAGACCCCCCCACAGGGTAGGAAATCAGCCCCAGCATTTT. It encodes CAGPWNRPPHRVGNQPQHF.

This clone was found once. This chain connects TRBV6-6 to TRBJ2-7; D may be TRBD2 (5 bases). V was trimmed by 2 bases and J by 0 bases, leaving 14 bases between them. Germline V lookup: CDR1 MNHNY, CDR2 SVGAGI (reference sequence). The CDR3 runs to 16 residues. The CDR3 bases are TGTGCCAGCAGTTACCCTGAGGGTCCTACCTCCTACGAGCAGTACTTC. This sequence encodes CASSYPEGPTSYEQYF.

The gene calls are TRBV14 and TRBJ2-1; 8 positions match TRBD1. The CDR3 length is 17 residues. V gave up 0 bases and J gave up 8 bases; unmatched junction bases: 12. Germline assignment: CDR1 SGHDN and CDR2 FVKESK. CDR3 nucleotide sequence: TGTGCCAGCAGCCAAGATGAGGACAGGGCTCTCGGCGATGAGCAGTTCTTC. Residues: CASSQDEDRALGDEQFF.

Note on this clone: The junction departs from germline at one end; a sequencing error may be responsible. The chain is built from TRBV7-7 and TRBJ2-7; 9 bases map to TRBD1. This CDR3 contains 15 residues. CDR1 is SSHAT, CDR2 FNYEAQ, per germline (reference sequence). CDR3 nucleotide sequence: TGTGCCAGCAGCCTAGCAACCGGGACAGGGAGCGAGCAGTACTTC. Its translation: CASSLATGTGSEQYF.